The 8 T cell receptor beta chains below all came from one sample that was sequenced in a study of blood T cells in healthy people across ages. It was with a sample-barcoded 5' primer and a J-beta primer mix that a second PCR of about 7 to 12 cycles was run. MiXCR was run by TCRdb on the 5' RACE reads, yielding one entry per CDR3 protein. The profile shows about 1.1 million distinct CDR3 sequences, approximately 38% of them singletons. Input material: blood. These receptors all stem from a man younger than 30 in good health.

This clonotype has a handful of counts. This chain uses TRBV4-1 with TRBJ1-4; weak D call: TRBD1 (5 bases). V was cut by 7 bases and J by 4 bases, with 16 bases left in between. The CDR3 extends over 15 amino acids. The germline V gene has CDR1 MGHRA and CDR2 YSYEKL. Here the CDR3 reads CASTRDGGVNEKLFF. The CDR3 nucleotides are TGCGCCAGCACCAGGGACGGAGGAGTTAATGAAAAACTGTTTTTT.

This clonotype occurred a few times. The chain links TRBV20-1 to TRBJ2-1, with D possibly TRBD2 on 5 matching bases. Trimming removed 1 base from V and 9 bases from J, with 13 bases in between. Germline lookup yields CDR1 DFQATT and CDR2 SNEGSKA (reference sequence). This CDR3 has 13 amino acids. The chain's CDR3 is CSARVAVEGEQFF. CDR3 nucleotide sequence: TGCAGTGCTAGAGTAGCAGTCGAGGGTGAGCAGTTCTTC.

The chain employs TRBV9 and TRBJ2-3; 11 positions match TRBD2. Germline lookup yields CDR1 SGDLS and CDR2 YYNGEE. The CDR3 is 15 amino acids. J lost 2 bases, V lost 3 bases, and 2 bases had no gene match. CDR3 region: CASSELAGATDTQYF. In DNA, the CDR3 is TGTGCCAGCAGCGAACTAGCGGGGGCCACAGATACGCAGTATTTT.

The chain couples TRBV25-1 to TRBJ2-1; possibly TRBD1 for D (6 bases). CDR3 length: 13 residues. Germline lookup yields CDR1 MGHDK and CDR2 SYGVNS. Trimming shortened V by 5 bases and J by 10 bases, and 15 bases separated the two germline ends. The DNA for the CDR3 is TGTGCCAGCAGTCAGACAGGCCCTAACGAGCAGTTCTTC. Its protein product is CASSQTGPNEQFF.

The gene calls are TRBV9 and TRBJ1-1; possibly TRBD1 for D (5 bases). The CDR3 has 17 amino acids. V was trimmed by 0 bases and J by 3 bases, leaving 18 bases between them. Germline V lookup: CDR1 SGDLS, CDR2 YYNGEE. The CDR3 sequence: CASSVDVGRGTYTEAFF. DNA of the CDR3: TGTGCCAGCAGCGTAGATGTTGGTCGGGGGACCTACACTGAAGCTTTCTTT. The whole variable domain, filled in from reference TRBV9 and TRBJ1-1, reads DSGVTQTPKHLITATGQRVTLRCSPRSGDLSVYWYQQSLDQGLQFLIQYYNGEERAKGNILERFSAQQFPDLHSELNLSSLELGDSALYFCASSVDVGRGTYTEAFFGQGTRLTVV.

The genes are TRBV20-1 and TRBJ1-1, with 8 bases lining up with TRBD1. Germline V gene data show CDR1 as DFQATT and CDR2 as SNEGSKA (reference sequence). The CDR3 covers 14 residues. With V trimmed by 4 bases and J by 5 bases, 9 bases remained unmatched. The CDR3 DNA reads TGCAGTGCTAATGGCAGGGGGCGAGGGACTGAAGCTTTCTTT. This codes for CSANGRGRGTEAFF.

The rearrangement joins TRBV19 to TRBJ2-2; D remains unclear. Germline V gives CDR1 LNHDA, CDR2 SQIVND (reference sequence). The CDR3 has 12 residues. Trimming removed 8 bases at V and 4 bases at J, with 8 bases between. CDR3 sequence reads: CASAAPTGELFF. The CDR3 coding sequence is TGTGCCAGTGCCGCCCCCACCGGGGAGCTGTTTTTT. Drawing the rest from reference TRBV19 and TRBJ2-2, the complete variable domain is DGGITQSPKYLFRKEGQNVTLSCEQNLNHDAMYWYRQDPGQGLRLIYYSQIVNDFQKGDIAEGYSVSREKKESFPLTVTSAQKNPTAFYLCASAAPTGELFFGEGSRLTVL.

A word on this clonotype: A much larger clone sits a single nucleotide away, making a read error possible. The chain couples TRBV10-3 to TRBJ2-7; no clear D gene. Germline CDR1 and CDR2: ENHRY and SYGVKD. This CDR3 has 15 residues. The CDR3 sequence is CAIREFPAAPYEQYF. The CDR3 nucleotides read TGTGCCATCAGAGAGTTCCCGGCAGCTCCCTACGAGCAGTACTTC.